One sample yielded the 27 T cell receptor beta chains listed below, sequenced in a study of blood T cell repertoires in COVID-19. The protocol was immunoSEQ multiplex PCR, while the TCRdb copy is restricted to in-frame clones and leaves out a portion. The sample carries a few hundred thousand clones, about nine tenths recorded once. The sequenced sample was PBMCs or T cells enriched from blood (not recorded which). These receptors all come from a man aged 25 to 45 who had recovered from COVID-19.

The gene calls are TRBV18 and TRBJ1-1, with D perhaps TRBD1 (6 bases). Per the germline V gene, CDR1 is KGHSH and CDR2 is LQKENI. This CDR3 spans 12 amino acids. Deletions cut 2 bases from V and 7 bases from J, with 8 bases between. CDR3 sequence: CASSPTGFEAFF. In DNA form, the CDR3 reads TGTGCCAGCTCACCAACAGGGTTTGAAGCTTTCTTT.

The chain combines TRBV28 with TRBJ2-2; 9 nucleotides line up with TRBD2. This CDR3 is built from 17 residues. V was clipped by 2 bases and J by 0 bases; unmatched bases: 4. CDR1 and CDR2 (germline): MDHEN, SYDVKM. The CDR3 coding sequence is TGTGCCAGCAGTTTAACAGGACTAGCGACGAACACCGGGGAGCTGTTTTTT. Protein product: CASSLTGLATNTGELFF. Drawing the rest from reference TRBV28 and TRBJ2-2, the complete variable domain is DVKVTQSSRYLVKRTGEKVFLECVQDMDHENMFWYRQDPGLGLRLIYFSYDVKMKEKGDIPEGYSVSREKKERFSLILESASTNQTSMYLCASSLTGLATNTGELFFGEGSRLTVL.

The chain employs TRBV19 and TRBJ1-2; 8 positions agree with TRBD1. In germline, CDR1 is LNHDA, CDR2 SQIVND (reference sequence). Trimming cost V 4 bases and J 0 bases; bases outside gene matches: 7. This CDR3 contains 16 residues. The CDR3 here is CASSNNRGRPNYGYTF. CDR3 DNA: TGTGCCAGTAGTAACAACAGGGGGAGGCCTAACTATGGCTACACCTTC.

This chain joins TRBV27 and TRBJ1-2; D remains ambiguous. CDR3 size: 15 residues. CDR1 is MNHEY and CDR2 is SMNVEV in the germline V gene (reference sequence). V lost 3 bases and J 4 bases, leaving 15 bases between the germline ends. The CDR3 loop reads CASSFSGRLVYGYTF. The CDR3 nucleotides are TGTGCCAGCAGTTTTAGTGGCAGACTAGTCTATGGCTACACCTTC.

This chain uses TRBV4-2 with TRBJ2-7, with D possibly being TRBD1 (6 bases). Trimming shortened V by 0 bases and J by 0 bases, and 12 bases separated the two germline ends. From germline, CDR1 is LGHNA and CDR2 YNFKEQ. The CDR3 covers 16 residues. The CDR3 protein is CASSQDKDRTSYEQYF. Written as DNA, the CDR3 is TGTGCCAGCAGCCAAGACAAGGACAGAACCTCCTACGAGCAGTACTTC.

The chain couples TRBV30 to TRBJ2-7; 9 positions agree with TRBD1. Germline loops: CDR1 GTSNPN, CDR2 SVGIG (reference sequence). V lost 4 bases and J lost 5; bases outside the gene matches: 9. The CDR3 extends over 14 amino acids. DNA of the CDR3: TGTGCCTGGACAAAAGGACAGGGGTTCGACGAGCAGTACTTC. It codes for CAWTKGQGFDEQYF.

The chain recombines TRBV7-2 with TRBJ1-1; no clear D gene. V lost 5 bases to trimming and J lost 3 bases, with 4 bases between them. The germline V gene encodes CDR1 SGHTA and CDR2 FQGNSA. The CDR3 spans 11 residues. CDR3 bases: TGTGCCAGCAGCCTCGACACTGAAGCTTTCTTT. Translating it yields CASSLDTEAFF. The complete variable domain, with remaining parts taken from reference TRBV7-2 and TRBJ1-1, reads GAGVSQSPSNKVTEKGKDVELRCDPISGHTALYWYRQSLGQGLEFLIYFQGNSAPDKSGLPSDRFSAERTGGSVSTLTIQRTQQEDSAVYLCASSLDTEAFFGQGTRLTVV.

The chain carries TRBV13 and TRBJ2-5, with D perhaps matching TRBD2 (5 bases). V dropped 4 bases and J dropped 2 bases, with 14 bases sitting between them. Looked up from germline, CDR1 is PRHDT and CDR2 is FYEKMQ (reference sequence). The CDR3 runs to 15 residues. The CDR3 DNA follows: TGTGCCAGCAGCTCACAAGGGCGGGCTCAAGAGACCCAGTACTTC. Its translation: CASSSQGRAQETQYF.

This chain connects TRBV11-2 to TRBJ2-3; a possible D gene is TRBD2 (5 bases). CDR1 and CDR2 from the germline V gene are SGHAT and FQNNGV. The CDR3 spans 17 residues. Between the trimmed V and J ends, which lost 7 bases and 0 bases, there was a span of 20 bases. CDR3 coding DNA: TGTGCCAGCACCTCCTCATATGGCGGGTCTAGCACAGATACGCAGTATTTT. Amino acid sequence: CASTSSYGGSSTDTQYF.

The rearrangement uses TRBV19 and TRBJ1-1, with D unclear. The V end lost 3 bases, the J end lost 8 bases, and 10 bases lay between the germline ends. This CDR3 comprises 12 residues. CDR1 is LNHDA and CDR2 is SQIVND in the germline V gene (reference sequence). This CDR3 is CASSMMDSEAFF. DNA for the CDR3: TGTGCCAGTAGTATGATGGATAGCGAAGCTTTCTTT.

The J gene is TRBJ1-2, the V gene TRBV13, with D tentatively TRBD1 (6 bases). The germline V gene encodes CDR1 PRHDT and CDR2 FYEKMQ (reference sequence). The length of the CDR3 is 14 residues. V gave up 0 bases and J gave up 4 bases, with 9 bases separating them. Here the CDR3 reads CASSLGRDTYGYTF. DNA of the CDR3: TGTGCCAGCAGCTTAGGCCGGGACACCTATGGCTACACCTTC.

This clone was observed a single time. The CDR3 region is CASSQNLGRGSEKLFF. In DNA, the CDR3 is TGTGCCAGCAGCCAAAACCTGGGGAGGGGGAGTGAAAAACTGTTTTTT. The rearrangement links TRBV14 to TRBJ1-4; maybe TRBD1 (6 bases). The CDR3 spans 16 residues. The germline V gene has CDR1 SGHDN and CDR2 FVKESK. V was trimmed by 2 bases and J by 7 bases, leaving 17 bases between them.

The chain employs TRBV28 and TRBJ1-6; weak D call: TRBD1 (5 bases). CDR3 size: 14 residues. V lost 7 bases, J lost 10 bases, and 17 bases lay in between. CDR1 is MDHEN, CDR2 SYDVKM, per germline. The CDR3 nucleotides read TGTGCCAGCACCTTGGGGGGGGTTGGCTCACCCCTCCACTTT. Amino acid sequence: CASTLGGVGSPLHF.

This chain links TRBV2 with TRBJ1-5; D is uncertain. V was cut by 3 bases and J by 3 bases, with 9 bases left in between. CDR1 is SNHLY, CDR2 FYNNEI, per germline. The length of the CDR3 is 14 residues. Here the CDR3 DNA reads TGTGCCAGCAGTGATCGCGGACTCAATCAGCCCCAGCATTTT. Its translation: CASSDRGLNQPQHF.

The chain uses TRBV5-6 and TRBJ1-5; D possibly corresponds to TRBD1 (6 bases). Trimming pared 2 bases from V and 2 bases from J, leaving 11 bases between. This CDR3 is 15 amino acids long. Per germline, CDR1 SGHDT and CDR2 YYEEEE. The CDR3 spells CASSLYSGGNQPQHF. In DNA form, the CDR3 reads TGTGCCAGCAGCTTATACTCAGGGGGCAATCAGCCCCAGCATTTT.

The V gene is TRBV10-3, the J gene TRBJ1-5; 9 bases agree with TRBD1. This CDR3 is 13 amino acids long. Losses at the gene ends were 11 bases for V and 5 bases for J; bases not matched to a gene: 7. CDR1 is ENHRY, CDR2 SYGVKD, per germline. The chain's CDR3 is CAATGGWDQPQHF. The CDR3 nucleotides read TGTGCCGCGACAGGGGGGTGGGATCAGCCCCAGCATTTT.

The V call is TRBV19, the J call TRBJ1-2; TRBD1 is a possible D gene (6 bases). The CDR3 loop spans 15 amino acids. V shed 1 base and J shed 1 base, with 10 bases lying between them. CDR1 is LNHDA and CDR2 is SQIVND in the germline V gene (reference sequence). The chain's CDR3 is CASSIAYRVNYGYTF. DNA of the CDR3: TGTGCCAGTAGTATAGCCTACAGGGTTAACTATGGCTACACCTTC.

The V and J genes are TRBV11-2 and TRBJ2-6; weak D call: TRBD1 (5 bases). V lost 2 bases and J lost 2, with 10 bases in between. The CDR3 sequence is 16 residues long. Germline CDR1 reads SGHAT; CDR2 reads FQNNGV. The CDR3 coding sequence is TGTGCCAGCAGCTTATGGGGCTCCCCTGGGGCCAACGTCCTGACTTTC. Residues: CASSLWGSPGANVLTF.

The rearrangement joins TRBV7-9 to TRBJ1-5; D is unclear. CDR1 is SEHNR, CDR2 FQNEAQ, per germline (reference sequence). V dropped 3 bases and J dropped 2 bases, with 14 bases sitting between them. This CDR3 region has 16 residues. CDR3 bases: TGTGCCAGCAGCTTGGTGCGGGGATCGGGCAATCAGCCCCAGCATTTT. Translation: CASSLVRGSGNQPQHF.

V usage is TRBV5-5 and J usage is TRBJ2-1, with 11 positions matching TRBD2. The length of the CDR3 is 15 residues. Per germline, CDR1 SGHKS and CDR2 YYEKEE (reference sequence). V lost 7 bases and J lost 1; bases outside the gene matches: 4. CDR3 loop: CASGLAGGSYNEQFF. In nucleotides, the CDR3 is TGTGCCAGCGGGCTAGCGGGGGGTTCCTACAATGAGCAGTTCTTC.

The chain links TRBV5-1 to TRBJ2-3; 12 bases align to TRBD2. Germline-derived CDR1 and CDR2 are SGHRS and YFSETQ. J lost 1 base, V lost 6 bases, and 9 bases had no gene match. This CDR3 region has 17 residues. The CDR3 DNA sequence: TGCGCCAGCAACCAACGGCTAGCGGGAGGGGGCACAGATACGCAGTATTTT. Translating it yields CASNQRLAGGGTDTQYF.

The rearrangement links TRBV5-4 to TRBJ1-2; D is unresolved. Germline lookup yields CDR1 SGHNT and CDR2 YYREEE (reference sequence). This CDR3 has 14 residues. V was cut by 4 bases and J by 4 bases, with 14 bases left in between. CDR3 loop: CASSTLGGSYGYTF. The CDR3 DNA is TGTGCCAGCAGCACGTTGGGAGGGTCCTATGGCTACACCTTC.

The rearrangement uses TRBV4-1 and TRBJ1-2; 7 nucleotides match TRBD1. The junction had 10 bases not matched to a gene; V was cut back by 4 bases and J by 5 bases. Germline V gene lookup returns CDR1 MGHRA and CDR2 YSYEKL. CDR3 length equals 15 residues. DNA of the CDR3: TGCGCCAGCAGCCCGCGGGAGGTCAGGGGGTATGGCTACACCTTC. This sequence encodes CASSPREVRGYGYTF.

The chain links TRBV5-1 to TRBJ1-1; D is uncertain. This CDR3 has 14 amino acids. Trimming stripped 0 bases from V and 4 bases from J, with 10 bases between. In germline, CDR1 is SGHRS, CDR2 YFSETQ. The CDR3 loop is CASSLALGSTEAFF. CDR3 DNA sequence: TGCGCCAGCAGCTTGGCTTTGGGGAGCACTGAAGCTTTCTTT.

The V and J genes are TRBV6-2 or TRBV6-3 and TRBJ2-6; the D gene is possibly TRBD2 (6 bases). Looked up from germline, CDR1 is MNHEY and CDR2 is SVGEGT. The ends were cut back, 5 bases at V and 4 bases at J, with 12 bases in the middle. CDR3 length: 15 residues. CDR3 residues: CASSRLASGANVLTF. The CDR3, as DNA: TGTGCCAGCAGTCGTCTAGCGTCCGGGGCCAACGTCCTGACTTTC.

Only one count was recorded for this clone. The rearrangement uses TRBV18 and TRBJ2-3; tentative D call: TRBD1 (5 bases). V was shortened by 3 bases and J by 3 bases, with 16 bases between the two germline ends. The CDR3 covers 16 residues. Germline assignment: CDR1 KGHSH and CDR2 LQKENI. The CDR3 region has the DNA TGTGCCAGCTCACCGTCGGCAGGGTTTTCTACAGATACGCAGTATTTT. It is translated as CASSPSAGFSTDTQYF.

This chain joins TRBV5-1 and TRBJ1-3; 7 bases line up with TRBD1. The V gene's germline CDR1 is SGHRS and CDR2 YFSETQ. V trimming: 0 bases; J trimming: 2 bases; junction bases outside the gene matches: 8. The CDR3 length is 17 residues. The CDR3 spells CASSLATGKLAGNTIYF. The CDR3 DNA reads TGCGCCAGCAGCTTGGCGACAGGGAAGCTGGCTGGAAACACCATATATTTT.